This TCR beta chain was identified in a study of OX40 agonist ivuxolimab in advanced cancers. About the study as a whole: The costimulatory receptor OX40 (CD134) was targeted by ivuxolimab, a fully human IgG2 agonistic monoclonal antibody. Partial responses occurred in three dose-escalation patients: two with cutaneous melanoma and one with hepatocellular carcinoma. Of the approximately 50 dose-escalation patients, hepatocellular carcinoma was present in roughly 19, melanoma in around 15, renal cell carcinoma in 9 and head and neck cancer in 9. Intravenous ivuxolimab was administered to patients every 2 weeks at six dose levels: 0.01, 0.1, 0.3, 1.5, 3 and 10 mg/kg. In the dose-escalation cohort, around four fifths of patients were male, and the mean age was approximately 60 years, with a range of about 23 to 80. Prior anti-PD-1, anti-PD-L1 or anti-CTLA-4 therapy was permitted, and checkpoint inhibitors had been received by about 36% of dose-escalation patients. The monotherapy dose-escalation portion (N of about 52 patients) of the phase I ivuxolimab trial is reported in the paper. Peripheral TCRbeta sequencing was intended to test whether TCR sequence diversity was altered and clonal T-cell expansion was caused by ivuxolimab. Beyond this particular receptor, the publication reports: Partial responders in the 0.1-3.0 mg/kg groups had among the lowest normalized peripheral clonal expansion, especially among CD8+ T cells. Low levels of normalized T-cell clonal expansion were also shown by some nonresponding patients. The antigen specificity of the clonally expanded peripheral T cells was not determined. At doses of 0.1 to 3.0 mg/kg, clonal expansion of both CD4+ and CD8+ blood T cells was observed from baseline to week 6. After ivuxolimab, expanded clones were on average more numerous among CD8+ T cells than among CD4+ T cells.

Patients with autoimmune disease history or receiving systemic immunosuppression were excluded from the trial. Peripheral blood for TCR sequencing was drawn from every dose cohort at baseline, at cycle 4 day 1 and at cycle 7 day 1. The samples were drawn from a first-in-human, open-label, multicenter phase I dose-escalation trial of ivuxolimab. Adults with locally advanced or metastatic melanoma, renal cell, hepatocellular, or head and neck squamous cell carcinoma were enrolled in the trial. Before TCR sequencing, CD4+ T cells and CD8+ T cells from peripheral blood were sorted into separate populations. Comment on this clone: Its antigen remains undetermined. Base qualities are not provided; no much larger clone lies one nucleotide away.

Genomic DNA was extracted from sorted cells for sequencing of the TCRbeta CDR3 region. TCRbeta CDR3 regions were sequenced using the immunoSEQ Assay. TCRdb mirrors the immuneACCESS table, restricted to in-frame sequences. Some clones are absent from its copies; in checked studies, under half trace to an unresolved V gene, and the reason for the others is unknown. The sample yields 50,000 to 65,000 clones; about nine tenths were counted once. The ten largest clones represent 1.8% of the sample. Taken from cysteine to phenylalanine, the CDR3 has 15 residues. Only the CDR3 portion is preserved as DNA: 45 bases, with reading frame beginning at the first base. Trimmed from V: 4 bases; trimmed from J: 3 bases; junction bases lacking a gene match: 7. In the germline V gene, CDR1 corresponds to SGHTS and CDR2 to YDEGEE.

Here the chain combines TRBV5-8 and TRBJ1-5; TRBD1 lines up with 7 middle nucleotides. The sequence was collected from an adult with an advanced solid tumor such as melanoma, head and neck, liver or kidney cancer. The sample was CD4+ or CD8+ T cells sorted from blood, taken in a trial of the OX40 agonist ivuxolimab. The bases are TGTGCCAGCAGCCCATGGACAGGCGCCAATCAGCCCCAGCATTTT. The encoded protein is CASSPWTGANQPQHF.